Each of the 28 T cell receptor beta chains below was sequenced from the same sample in a study. TCRdb re-called the 5' RACE reads through MiXCR, storing one row per CDR3 protein. The profile shows around 29,000 distinct CDR3 sequences, roughly 26% of them singletons. Sequencing input: naive CD4+ T cells sorted from a lymph node. The sample's subset: naive CD4+ T cells, CD4+CD45RA+CD25-. Receptor source: a female donor with breast cancer.

Points on this clonotype: At one of its ends the junction is not consistent with the germline gene, which may arise from a read error. J is TRBJ2-1 and V is TRBV4-2, with a possible D match to TRBD2 (5 bases). The CDR3 is 17 residues long. Looked up from germline, CDR1 is LGHNA and CDR2 is YNFKEQ. CDR3: CASSQATSGSSYNEQFF. DNA of the CDR3: TGCGCCAGCAGCCAAGCGACCAGCGGAAGCTCCTACAATGAGCAGTTCTTC.

The V gene is TRBV25-1, the J gene TRBJ2-7; 12 nucleotides agree with TRBD2. Germline V lookup: CDR1 MGHDK, CDR2 SYGVNS. CDR3 length: 15 amino acids. The V and J ends lost 5 bases and 2 bases, in that order; junction bases with no gene match: 4. CDR3 bases: TGTGCCAGCAGTCCTAGCGGGGGGGCCGCCTACGAGCAGTACTTC. As protein: CASSPSGGAAYEQYF.

For this clonotype: This sequence may be a read error, since a much larger clone differs from it by one base. The rearrangement uses TRBV12-3 or TRBV12-4 and TRBJ2-7; D gene uncertain. The ends were cut back, 5 bases at V and 2 bases at J, with 16 bases in the middle. This CDR3 contains 15 residues. CDR3 region: CASSATALATYEQYF. The DNA of the CDR3 is TGTGCCAGCAGTGCGACGGCTTTAGCCACCTACGAGCAGTACTTC.

There are a few counts of this clonotype. This chain connects TRBV20-1 to TRBJ1-6, with TRBD1 identical over 8 bases. The germline gives CDR1 DFQATT, CDR2 SNEGSKA (reference sequence). The CDR3 length is 12 residues. V trimming: 6 bases; J trimming: 6 bases; junction bases outside the gene matches: 1. CDR3 nucleotides: TGCAGTGCCAGGGGGCCTAATTCACCCCTCCACTTT. Its translation: CSARGPNSPLHF.

Regarding this clonotype: This clone may be a read error of a much larger clone one base away. V is TRBV20-1 and J is TRBJ1-5; possibly TRBD1 for D (6 bases). Germline V lookup: CDR1 DFQATT, CDR2 SNEGSKA (reference sequence). Trimming left V 0 bases short and J 3 bases short, with 15 bases between. The CDR3 totals 16 residues. CDR3 sequence: CSARDPLWGPNQPQHF. In nucleotides, the CDR3 is TGCAGTGCTAGAGATCCCCTTTGGGGGCCCAATCAGCCCCAGCATTTT.

The gene calls are TRBV4-3 and TRBJ1-5; 7 positions agree with TRBD1. Germline V gene sequence: CDR1 LGHNA, CDR2 YSLEER. The junction had 6 bases not matched to a gene; V was cut back by 0 bases and J by 7 bases. This CDR3 spans 15 amino acids. The CDR3 DNA reads as TGCGCCAGCAGCCAAGATAGGGCAGGGGGACAGCCCCAGCATTTT. It codes for CASSQDRAGGQPQHF.

A remark on this clonotype: One junction end does not reproduce the germline sequence, and a read error may be involved. V usage is TRBV28 and J usage is TRBJ2-7; 10 nucleotides agree with TRBD1. This CDR3 is 15 amino acids long. Germline CDR1 is MDHEN and CDR2 is SYDVKM. The CDR3 DNA reads as TGTACCAGCAGCCCGTACGGACAGGGGGCCTACGAGCAGTACTTC. Its protein is CTSSPYGQGAYEQYF. Variable domain in full (rest from reference TRBV28 and TRBJ2-7): DVKVTQSSRYLVKRTGEKVFLECVQDMDHENMFWYRQDPGLGLRLIYFSYDVKMKEKGDIPEGYSVSREKKERFSLILESASTNQTSMYLCTSSPYGQGAYEQYFGPGTRLTVT.

In regard to this clonotype: Given a much more abundant clone one base away, this may be a read error. This rearrangement joins TRBV5-1 to TRBJ1-1; D is ambiguous. The germline V gene encodes CDR1 SGHRS and CDR2 YFSETQ. The CDR3 has 13 amino acids. In DNA, the CDR3 is TGCGCCAGCGGCTTGGAACCGGGAACTGAAGCTTTCTTT. Translating it yields CASGLEPGTEAFF.

V usage is TRBV6-1 and J usage is TRBJ1-1; the D is unclear. The germline V gene encodes CDR1 MNHNS and CDR2 SASEGT. The CDR3 spans 15 residues. Trimming stripped 0 bases from V and 1 base from J, with 9 bases between. The CDR3 loop reads CASSEAGRKNTEAFF. DNA of the CDR3: TGTGCCAGCAGTGAAGCGGGCAGGAAGAACACTGAAGCTTTCTTT.

The sample holds a few counts of this clonotype. This chain connects TRBV4-1 to TRBJ1-2; possibly TRBD1 for D (5 bases). Germline V gene lookup returns CDR1 MGHRA and CDR2 YSYEKL. V lost 0 bases, J lost 6 bases, and 17 bases lay in between. The CDR3 is 16 amino acids. The CDR3, as DNA: TGCGCCAGCAGCCAAGATGTGGGGGGAACACCGGATGGCTACACCTTC. It specifies CASSQDVGGTPDGYTF.

This clonotype was seen only a few times. This chain connects TRBV5-1 to TRBJ2-1; D perhaps matches TRBD1 (5 bases). CDR1 SGHRS and CDR2 YFSETQ come from the germline V gene. Trimming cost V 1 base and J 8 bases, with 19 bases left between them. The CDR3 sequence is 16 residues long. The CDR3 region is CASSLLLGHSSDEQFF. The CDR3, as DNA: TGCGCCAGCAGCTTGCTTTTGGGGCACTCGAGCGATGAGCAGTTCTTC.

This clonotype is a singleton in its sample. The V and J genes are TRBV19 and TRBJ2-1; 9 nucleotides agree with TRBD2. The germline gives CDR1 LNHDA, CDR2 SQIVND (reference sequence). There are 16 residues in the CDR3. With 4 bases clipped from V and 0 bases from J, the junction kept 4 bases outside the gene matches. CDR3 coding DNA: TGTGCCAGTAGTACTATAGCGGGAGTCTCCTACAATGAGCAGTTCTTC. This sequence encodes CASSTIAGVSYNEQFF.

The chain uses TRBV6-1 and TRBJ2-7; D is ambiguous. V lost 3 bases to trimming and J lost 3 bases, with 18 bases between them. The CDR3 length is 16 residues. CDR1 and CDR2 (germline): MNHNS, SASEGT. This chain's CDR3 is CASSEEPRLNYYEQYF. In nucleotides, the CDR3 is TGTGCCAGCAGTGAGGAACCCAGATTGAACTACTACGAGCAGTACTTC.

The V call is TRBV7-8, the J call TRBJ1-3; D remains unclear. With 2 bases removed from V and 0 bases from J, the gap between germline ends came to 14 bases. The V gene's germline CDR1 is SGHVS and CDR2 FQNEAQ. This CDR3 spans 17 amino acids. CDR3 amino acids: CASSLSSARSSGNTIYF. CDR3 sequence (DNA): TGTGCCAGCAGCTTATCGTCAGCTCGAAGCTCTGGAAACACCATATATTTT.

The V and J genes are TRBV4-1 and TRBJ2-3, with 9 positions matching TRBD2. The CDR3 contains 15 residues. V was pared by 1 base and J by 2 bases, with 1 base of the junction left unmatched. Looked up from germline, CDR1 is MGHRA and CDR2 is YSYEKL. CDR3 DNA: TGCGCCAGCAGCCAAGGCGGGAGGGCCACAGATACGCAGTATTTT. Its protein product is CASSQGGRATDTQYF.

Here the CDR3 reads CASSLWKRASSYNEQFF. The CDR3 DNA reads TGTGCCAGCAGCTTATGGAAGCGGGCGAGCTCCTACAATGAGCAGTTCTTC. V and J are TRBV11-2 and TRBJ2-1; TRBD2 is a possible D gene (6 bases). The CDR3 runs to 17 residues. From germline, CDR1 is SGHAT and CDR2 FQNNGV. V dropped 2 bases and J dropped 0 bases, with 14 bases sitting between them.

This clonotype showed up many times. The V and J genes are TRBV9 and TRBJ1-5; tentatively, D is TRBD1 (5 bases). Per the germline V gene, CDR1 is SGDLS and CDR2 is YYNGEE. V gave up 0 bases and J gave up 3 bases, with 10 bases separating them. The CDR3 totals 15 residues. CDR3 DNA: TGTGCCAGCAGCGTAGAGGGGATTCCCAATCAGCCCCAGCATTTT. Protein product: CASSVEGIPNQPQHF.

In its sample, this clonotype was seen many times. The chain joins TRBV7-2 to TRBJ2-5; the D is unclear. Germline CDR1 is SGHTA and CDR2 is FQGNSA. Trimming left V 5 bases short and J 2 bases short, with 9 bases between. CDR3 length: 13 amino acids. In DNA, the CDR3 is TGTGCCAGCAGCGTCCAGGATCAAGAGACCCAGTACTTC. It translates to CASSVQDQETQYF.

This clonotype ranks as medium-sized. The J gene is TRBJ1-1, the V gene TRBV20-1; D is uncertain. CDR3 length equals 10 residues. Germline CDR1 reads DFQATT; CDR2 reads SNEGSKA (reference sequence). The V end lost 0 bases, the J end lost 11 bases, and 7 bases lay between the germline ends. CDR3 nucleotides: TGCAGTGCTAGAGAGGGAGGGGCTTTCTTT. This translates into CSAREGGAFF.

This clonotype appeared a few times. The chain employs TRBV20-1 and TRBJ2-1; no clear D gene. CDR3 length: 13 residues. V was clipped by 0 bases and J by 5 bases, with 8 bases between them. The V gene's germline CDR1 is DFQATT and CDR2 SNEGSKA (reference sequence). The CDR3 DNA reads TGCAGTGCTAGAGATCCGAGGAACAATGAGCAGTTCTTC. It specifies CSARDPRNNEQFF.

This clonotype was found many times. The chain combines TRBV24-1 with TRBJ1-2, with 10 bases matching TRBD1. Germline V lookup: CDR1 KGHDR, CDR2 SFDVKD. This CDR3 is 16 amino acids long. Trimming took 4 bases from V and 8 from J; bases not matched to a gene: 12. The CDR3 bases are TGTGCCACCAGTGACCGCGGTGGACAGGGGGTTCGGGGCTACACCTTC. It specifies CATSDRGGQGVRGYTF.

The sample holds a few counts of this clonotype. V gene TRBV30 combines with J gene TRBJ2-1, with 13 bases aligning to TRBD2. Trimming at V came to 5 bases and at J to 7 bases, leaving 8 bases not matched to a gene. The CDR3 consists of 15 residues. The germline V gene encodes CDR1 GTSNPN and CDR2 SVGIG (reference sequence). In DNA, the CDR3 is TGTGCCTGGGGTACGGGGACTAGCGGGATAAATGAGCAGTTCTTC. This translates into CAWGTGTSGINEQFF.

In this sample, this clonotype is medium-sized. The chain couples TRBV20-1 to TRBJ2-7; maybe TRBD2 (6 bases). CDR1 is DFQATT, CDR2 SNEGSKA, per germline (reference sequence). Trimming left V 7 bases short and J 2 bases short, with 15 bases between. CDR3 size: 13 residues. CDR3 sequence reads: CSVFGRETYEQYF. The CDR3 region has the DNA TGCAGTGTTTTTGGGCGGGAAACCTACGAGCAGTACTTC.

The chain uses TRBV27 and TRBJ1-6; D uncertain. Per germline, CDR1 MNHEY and CDR2 SMNVEV (reference sequence). This CDR3 contains 16 residues. V shed 8 bases and J shed 0 bases, with 14 bases lying between them. This chain's CDR3 is CASCKRRSSYNSPLHF. The CDR3 DNA follows: TGTGCCAGCTGTAAAAGGAGGAGCTCCTATAATTCACCCCTCCACTTT.

This rearrangement joins TRBV6-1 to TRBJ2-5; possibly TRBD1 for D (5 bases). The germline CDR1 and CDR2 sequences are MNHNS and SASEGT. Between the trimmed V and J ends, which lost 1 base and 2 bases, there was a span of 8 bases. The CDR3 is made up of 14 amino acids. The CDR3: CASSEEPGQETQYF. CDR3 DNA: TGTGCCAGCAGTGAAGAACCAGGGCAAGAGACCCAGTACTTC.

A few counts support this clonotype. This chain joins TRBV28 and TRBJ2-7; weak D call: TRBD1 (5 bases). With 2 bases removed from V and 7 bases from J, the gap between germline ends came to 9 bases. The V gene's germline CDR1 is MDHEN and CDR2 SYDVKM. The CDR3 consists of 12 residues. The CDR3 sequence: CASSLSRTEQYF. The CDR3 coding sequence is TGTGCCAGCAGTTTAAGCAGGACAGAGCAGTACTTC.

The genes are TRBV3-1 and TRBJ2-7; no clear D. This CDR3 contains 14 residues. With 2 bases removed from V and 0 bases from J, the gap between germline ends came to 8 bases. Germline values: CDR1 LGHDT, CDR2 YNNKEL (reference sequence). CDR3 amino acids: CASSQFISSYEQYF. The CDR3 nucleotides are TGTGCCAGCAGCCAATTTATAAGCTCCTACGAGCAGTACTTC.

This clonotype was seen only once. The chain links TRBV12-3 or TRBV12-4 to TRBJ1-6; D ambiguous. V was cut by 5 bases and J by 10 bases, with 9 bases left in between. The CDR3 loop spans 12 amino acids. The CDR3 bases are TGTGCCAGCAGTCCCCTGGGATCACCCCTCCACTTT. Residues: CASSPLGSPLHF.